The source of this T cell receptor beta chain is a study of shared clonotypes between healthy human individuals. Each of the donors was a healthy adult who was HIV-negative and had not had a recent acute infection or vaccination. All of the donors resided in Nashville, Tennessee, and each was a Caucasian adult. This clone showed up just once. Its antigen is still unknown. The test was conducted at deep level. Libraries were prepared by immunoSEQ multiplex PCR; TCRdb keeps only in-frame clonotypes and omits some of them. The data hold 2 million to 2.5 million clones, with more than 90% observed a single time. General study findings and limits: Blood was the sole source, and tissue repertoires probably differ.

Germline CDR1 is MRHNA and CDR2 is SNTAGT. The germline V and J ends were trimmed by 8 bases and 1 base, with 11 bases remaining between them. The CDR3 is 14 amino acids. The chain links TRBV6-4 to TRBJ2-2; D is possibly TRBD2 (6 bases). This clonotype originated in a man aged 18 to 35 in good health. Sequencing input: naive CD4+ T cells sorted from blood. Specified subset: CD45RA+ positively selected. Here the CDR3 reads CASDQGGNTGELFF. The CDR3 DNA reads TGTGCCAGCGATCAGGGAGGGAACACCGGGGAGCTGTTTTTT.